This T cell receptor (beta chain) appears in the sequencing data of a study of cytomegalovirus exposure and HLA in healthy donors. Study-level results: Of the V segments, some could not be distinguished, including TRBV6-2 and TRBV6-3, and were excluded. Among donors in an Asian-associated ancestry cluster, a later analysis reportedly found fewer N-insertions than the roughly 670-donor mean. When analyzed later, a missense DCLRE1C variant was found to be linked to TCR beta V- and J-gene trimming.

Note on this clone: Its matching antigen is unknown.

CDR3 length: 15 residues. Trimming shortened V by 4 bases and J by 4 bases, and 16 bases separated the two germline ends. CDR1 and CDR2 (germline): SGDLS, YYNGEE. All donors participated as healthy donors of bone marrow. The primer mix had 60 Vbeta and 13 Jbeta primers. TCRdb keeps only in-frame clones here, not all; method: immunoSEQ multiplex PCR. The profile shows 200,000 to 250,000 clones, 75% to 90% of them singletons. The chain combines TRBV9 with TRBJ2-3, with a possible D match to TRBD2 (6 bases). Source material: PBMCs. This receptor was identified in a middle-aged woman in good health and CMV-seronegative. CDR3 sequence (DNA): TGTGCCAGCAGCCCCGTAAGGAGGGCCCCAGATACGCAGTATTTT. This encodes CASSPVRRAPDTQYF.